This is a list of T cell receptor beta chains from one sample in a study of patients and donors after allogeneic stem cell transplantation. TCRdb processed the RT-PCR reads anew with MiXCR; each CDR3 protein has one entry. The table has some 87,000 distinct CDR3 sequences, around 49% seen once. The sample was blood, either unsorted or a sorted T cell fraction (not recorded which). The receptors shown here come from a human donor who was either an allogeneic HSCT recipient or a stem cell or donor lymphocyte infusion donor (not recorded which). It is not recorded whose cells these are; they may come from a transplant donor. Each CDR3 is given with its conserved first and last residue. The order of the fields is CDR3 DNA, CDR3 protein, J gene, clone size, V gene, D gene. The D gene is left open where the match is weak. A clone size is listed for some rows: how often the clone was seen (once, few, many), or a class if it is expanded.

DNA: TGTGCCAGCAGTACCGGCAGGGGGCCTGAAGCTTTCTTT
CDR3: CASSTGRGPEAFF
J: TRBJ1-1
size: few
V: TRBV12-3/TRBV12-4
D: TRBD1

DNA: TGTGCCAGCACCCTCCGCGGGGGGAACTATGGCTACACCTTC
CDR3: CASTLRGGNYGYTF
J: TRBJ1-2
size: NA
V: TRBV12-3/TRBV12-4
D: NA

DNA: TGTGCCAGCAGTTACGAGGCTGCAAGCTCCTACGAGCAGTACTTC
CDR3: CASSYEAASSYEQYF
J: TRBJ2-7
size: NA
V: TRBV6-5
D: NA

DNA: TGTGCCAGCAGTTTAACCCCGAACAAAGGAAACACCATATATTTT
CDR3: CASSLTPNKGNTIYF
J: TRBJ1-3
size: NA
V: TRBV12-3/TRBV12-4
D: NA

DNA: TGTGCCACCCAGGGGATTATGAACACTGAAGCTTTCTTT
CDR3: CATQGIMNTEAFF
J: TRBJ1-1
size: NA
V: TRBV6-2/TRBV6-3
D: NA

DNA: TGCGCCAGCAGCCAAGACCACCCGAGGGAAAAACTGTTTTTT
CDR3: CASSQDHPREKLFF
J: TRBJ1-4
size: NA
V: TRBV4-3
D: NA

DNA: TGTGCCAGCAGCTTGAGGAGGCGGGAGACCTACAATGAGCAGTTCTTC
CDR3: CASSLRRRETYNEQFF
J: TRBJ2-1
size: NA
V: TRBV5-6
D: TRBD2

DNA: TGCGCCAGCAGCAGAGGAGGTTCGGGAGCCTACAATGAGCAGTTCTTC
CDR3: CASSRGGSGAYNEQFF
J: TRBJ2-1
size: NA
V: TRBV5-1
D: NA

DNA: TGTGCCAGCAGTTTACGCCAGGGTGGCAATCAGCCCCAGCATTTT
CDR3: CASSLRQGGNQPQHF
J: TRBJ1-5
size: NA
V: TRBV27
D: NA

DNA: TGCGCCAGCAGCCGAGGACAGGGGGCTCCGGAGAATTCACCCCTCCACTTT
CDR3: CASSRGQGAPENSPLHF
J: TRBJ1-6
size: once
V: TRBV5-1
D: TRBD1

DNA: TGTGCCAGCAGTTTATTTTTTAGCAATCAGCCCCAGCATTTT
CDR3: CASSLFFSNQPQHF
J: TRBJ1-5
size: NA
V: TRBV28
D: NA

DNA: TGTGCCAGCAGCTCAGGACAGTTGGGCTATGGCTACACCTTC
CDR3: CASSSGQLGYGYTF
J: TRBJ1-2
size: medium-sized
V: TRBV5-5
D: NA

DNA: TGTGCCAGCAGCCGGGGGGGATTGCTTGAAGCTTTCTTT
CDR3: CASSRGGLLEAFF
J: TRBJ1-1
size: NA
V: TRBV7-9
D: NA

DNA: TGTGCCACCACTAACGGGGTTAAGAGTGAAAAACTGTTTTTT
CDR3: CATTNGVKSEKLFF
J: TRBJ1-4
size: NA
V: TRBV15
D: NA

DNA: TGTGCCAGCAGCTTACAACGAGGGGGCAAGGACACTGAAGCTTTCTTT
CDR3: CASSLQRGGKDTEAFF
J: TRBJ1-1
size: NA
V: TRBV7-6
D: TRBD1

DNA: TGCAGTGCTAGGGATTACACTGAAGCTTTCTTT
CDR3: CSARDYTEAFF
J: TRBJ1-1
size: NA
V: TRBV20-1
D: NA

DNA: TGTGCCAGCAGCCCCACGGCGGGAAGGTCAAGCAATGAGCAGTTCTTC
CDR3: CASSPTAGRSSNEQFF
J: TRBJ2-1
size: NA
V: TRBV6-5
D: NA

DNA: TGTGCCAGCAGCCAAGGGGCAGGGGGCCCTGGAAACACCATACATTTT
CDR3: CASSQGAGGPGNTIHF
J: TRBJ1-3
size: NA
V: TRBV4-2
D: TRBD1

DNA: TGCGCCAGCAGCCAAGATGCTAGACGCAGGGAGACCCAGTACTTC
CDR3: CASSQDARRRETQYF
J: TRBJ2-5
size: once
V: TRBV4-3
D: NA

DNA: TGTGCCAGCAGCCCGGACAGGGTGGCCAATCAGCCCCAGCATTTT
CDR3: CASSPDRVANQPQHF
J: TRBJ1-5
size: NA
V: TRBV6-5
D: TRBD1

DNA: TGCGCCAGCAGCCGTGACGGGACCAACTCCTACGAGCAGTACTTC
CDR3: CASSRDGTNSYEQYF
J: TRBJ2-7
size: few
V: TRBV5-1
D: NA

DNA: TGTGCCAGCAAAAACCCCGGGGGTTCTAATGAAAAACTGTTTTTT
CDR3: CASKNPGGSNEKLFF
J: TRBJ1-4
size: NA
V: TRBV27
D: NA

DNA: TGTGCCAGCAGCTTAGAGGACAGTCCTAATCAGCCCCAGCATTTT
CDR3: CASSLEDSPNQPQHF
J: TRBJ1-5
size: NA
V: TRBV11-2
D: NA